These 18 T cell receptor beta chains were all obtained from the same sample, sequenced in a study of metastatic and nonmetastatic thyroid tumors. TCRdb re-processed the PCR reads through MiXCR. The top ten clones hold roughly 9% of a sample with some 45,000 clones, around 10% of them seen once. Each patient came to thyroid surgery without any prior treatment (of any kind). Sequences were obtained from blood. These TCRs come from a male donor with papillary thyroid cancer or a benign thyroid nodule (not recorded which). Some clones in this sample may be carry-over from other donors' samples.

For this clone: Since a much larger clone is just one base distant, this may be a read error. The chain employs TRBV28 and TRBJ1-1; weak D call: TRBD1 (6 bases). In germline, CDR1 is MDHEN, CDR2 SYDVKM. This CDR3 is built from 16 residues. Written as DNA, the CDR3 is TGTGCCAGCAGTTCATTCGATTCGGGGGGCAACCCTGAATCTTTCTTT. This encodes CASSSFDSGGNPESFF.

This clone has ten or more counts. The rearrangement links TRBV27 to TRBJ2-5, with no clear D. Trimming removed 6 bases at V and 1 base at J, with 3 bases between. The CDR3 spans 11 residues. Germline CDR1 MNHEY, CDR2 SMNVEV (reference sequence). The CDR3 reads CASRTQETQYF. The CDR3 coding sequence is TGTGCCAGCAGGACCCAAGAGACCCAGTACTTC.

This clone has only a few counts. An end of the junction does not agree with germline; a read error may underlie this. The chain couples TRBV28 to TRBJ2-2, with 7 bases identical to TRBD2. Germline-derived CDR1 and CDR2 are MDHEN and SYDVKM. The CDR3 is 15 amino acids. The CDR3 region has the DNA TGTGCCGGCAGTCGACTAGCTGGACCCACCGGGGAGCTGTTTTTT. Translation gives CAGSRLAGPTGELFF.

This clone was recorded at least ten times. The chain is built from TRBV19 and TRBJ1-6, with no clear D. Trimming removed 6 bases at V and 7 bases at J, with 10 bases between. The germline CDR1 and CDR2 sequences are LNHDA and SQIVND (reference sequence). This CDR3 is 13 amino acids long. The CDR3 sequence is CASRDGKNSPLHF. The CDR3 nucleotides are TGTGCCAGTAGGGACGGCAAAAATTCACCCCTCCACTTT.

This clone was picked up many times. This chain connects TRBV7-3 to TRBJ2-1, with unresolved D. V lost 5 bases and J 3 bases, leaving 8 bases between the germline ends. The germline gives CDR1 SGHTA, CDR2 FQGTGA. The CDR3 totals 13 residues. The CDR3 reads CASSLGLYNEQFF. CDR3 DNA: TGTGCCAGCAGCCTCGGGCTCTACAATGAGCAGTTCTTC.

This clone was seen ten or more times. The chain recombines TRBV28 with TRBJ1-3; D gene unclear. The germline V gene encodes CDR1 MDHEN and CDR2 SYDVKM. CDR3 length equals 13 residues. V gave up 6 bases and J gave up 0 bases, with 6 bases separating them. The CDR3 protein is CASRGSSGNTIYF. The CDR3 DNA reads TGTGCCAGCAGGGGAAGCTCTGGAAACACCATATATTTT.

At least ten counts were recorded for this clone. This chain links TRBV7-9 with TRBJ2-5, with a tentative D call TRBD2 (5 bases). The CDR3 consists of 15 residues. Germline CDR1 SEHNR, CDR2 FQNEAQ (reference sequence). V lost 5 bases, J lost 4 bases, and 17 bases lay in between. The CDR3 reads CASSPPPLGGETQYF. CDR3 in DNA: TGTGCCAGCAGCCCTCCCCCCCTTGGAGGAGAGACCCAGTACTTC. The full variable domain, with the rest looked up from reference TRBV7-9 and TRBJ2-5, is DTGVSQNPRHKITKRGQNVTFRCDPISEHNRLYWYRQTLGQGPEFLTYFQNEAQLEKSRLLSDRFSAERPKGSFSTLEIQRTEQGDSAMYLCASSPPPLGGETQYFGPGTRLLVL.

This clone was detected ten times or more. This CDR3 is CASSYTGGAFF. CDR3 DNA sequence: TGTGCCAGCAGTTACACGGGGGGAGCTTTCTTT. J is TRBJ1-1 and V is TRBV6-2 or TRBV6-3; D perhaps matches TRBD1 (5 bases). Germline CDR1 and CDR2: MNHEY and SVGEGT. This CDR3 is 11 amino acids long. The germline V and J ends were trimmed by 2 bases and 10 bases, with 8 bases remaining between them.

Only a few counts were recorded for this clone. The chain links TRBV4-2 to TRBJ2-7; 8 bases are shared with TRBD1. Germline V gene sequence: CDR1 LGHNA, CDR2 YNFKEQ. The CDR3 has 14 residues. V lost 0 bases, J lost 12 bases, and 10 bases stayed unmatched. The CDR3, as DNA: TGTGCCAGCAGCCAAGACGGACAGGGTCTTCAGCGGTACTTC. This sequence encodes CASSQDGQGLQRYF.

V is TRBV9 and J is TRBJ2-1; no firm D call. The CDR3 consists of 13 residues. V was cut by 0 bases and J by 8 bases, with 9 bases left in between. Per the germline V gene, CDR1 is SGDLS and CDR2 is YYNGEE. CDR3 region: CASSVVSGDEQFF. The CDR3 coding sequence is TGTGCCAGCAGCGTAGTGAGTGGCGATGAGCAGTTCTTC.

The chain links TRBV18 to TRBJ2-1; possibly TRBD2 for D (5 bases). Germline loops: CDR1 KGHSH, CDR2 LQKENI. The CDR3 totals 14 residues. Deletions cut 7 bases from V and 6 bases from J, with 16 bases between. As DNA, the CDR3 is TGTGCCAGCTGCCCGGGAACCTGCCCCAATGAGCAGTTCTTC. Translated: CASCPGTCPNEQFF.

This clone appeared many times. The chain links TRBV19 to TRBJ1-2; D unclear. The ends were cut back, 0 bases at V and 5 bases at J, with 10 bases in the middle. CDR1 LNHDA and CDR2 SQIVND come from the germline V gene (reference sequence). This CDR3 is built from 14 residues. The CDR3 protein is CASSIETELYGYTF. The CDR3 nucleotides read TGTGCCAGTAGTATAGAAACAGAGCTGTATGGCTACACCTTC.

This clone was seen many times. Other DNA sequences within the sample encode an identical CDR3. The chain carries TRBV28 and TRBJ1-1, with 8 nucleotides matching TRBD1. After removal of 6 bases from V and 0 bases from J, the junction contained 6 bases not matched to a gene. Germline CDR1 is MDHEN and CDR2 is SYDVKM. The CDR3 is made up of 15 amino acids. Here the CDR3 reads CASSPGDRLNTEAFF. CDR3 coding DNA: TGTGCCAGCAGCCCTGGGGACAGGCTGAACACTGAAGCTTTCTTT.

CDR3 amino acids: CASSYLGVISVYNEQFF. The CDR3 DNA sequence: TGTGCCAGCAGTTACTTAGGGGTTATATCTGTTTACAATGAGCAGTTCTTC. V is TRBV6-2 or TRBV6-3 and J is TRBJ2-1; D perhaps matches TRBD1 (5 bases). The V end was cut by 1 base, the J end by 4 bases, with 17 bases between. Germline V gives CDR1 MNHEY, CDR2 SVGEGT. This CDR3 is built from 17 residues.

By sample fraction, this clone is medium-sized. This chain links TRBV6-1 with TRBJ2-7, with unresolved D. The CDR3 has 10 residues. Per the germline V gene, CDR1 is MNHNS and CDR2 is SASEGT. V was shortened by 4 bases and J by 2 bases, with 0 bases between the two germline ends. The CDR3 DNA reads TGTGCCAGCAGTGCCTACGAGCAGTACTTC. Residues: CASSAYEQYF.

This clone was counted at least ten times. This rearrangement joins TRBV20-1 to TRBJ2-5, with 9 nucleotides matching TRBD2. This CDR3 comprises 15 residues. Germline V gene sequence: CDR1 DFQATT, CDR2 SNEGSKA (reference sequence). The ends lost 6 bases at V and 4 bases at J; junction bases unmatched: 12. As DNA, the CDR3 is TGCAGTGCCCGGGCCCCGACTAGCGGAAGAGAGACCCAGTACTTC. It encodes CSARAPTSGRETQYF.

For the CDR3, the DNA is TGTGCCAGCAGTGGCGGAGGGTCGTTGGCACAGCCCCAGCATTTT. Encoded protein: CASSGGGSLAQPQHF. The V call is TRBV28, the J call TRBJ1-5; D ambiguous. Trimming shortened V by 5 bases and J by 7 bases, and 18 bases separated the two germline ends. Germline assignment: CDR1 MDHEN and CDR2 SYDVKM. The CDR3 runs to 15 residues.

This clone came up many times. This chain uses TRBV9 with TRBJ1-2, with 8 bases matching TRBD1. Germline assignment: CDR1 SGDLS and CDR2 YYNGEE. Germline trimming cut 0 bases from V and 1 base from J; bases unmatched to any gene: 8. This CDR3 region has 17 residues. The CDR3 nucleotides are TGTGCCAGCAGCGTAGGAAGTACGACAGGGGATAACTATGGCTACACCTTC. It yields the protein CASSVGSTTGDNYGYTF.